Shown below are 15 T cell receptor beta chains from a single sample sequenced in a study of cytomegalovirus exposure and HLA in healthy donors. 60 Vbeta and 13 Jbeta primers were used in PCR. Sequencing used immunoSEQ multiplex PCR; TCRdb keeps in-frame clones, though not all of them. Seen here are roughly 150,000 clones, around 80% observed once, and the top ten hold about 6.5%. The source material was PBMCs. These receptor sequences come from a man in his forties or fifties in good health and CMV-seropositive.

J is TRBJ2-4 and V is TRBV6-1, with 9 bases identical to TRBD1. The length of the CDR3 is 13 residues. CDR1 is MNHNS, CDR2 SASEGT, per germline. With V trimmed by 8 bases and J by 7 bases, 6 bases remained unmatched. CDR3 sequence: CASHTGGGNIQYF. The CDR3 DNA follows: TGTGCCAGCCACACAGGGGGCGGGAACATTCAGTACTTC.

The rearrangement joins TRBV6-5 to TRBJ2-7; 9 bases line up with TRBD2. Germline V gene data show CDR1 as MNHEY and CDR2 as SVGAGI. CDR3 size: 14 residues. The V and J ends lost 2 bases and 4 bases, in that order; junction bases with no gene match: 3. The CDR3 sequence: CASSYPGLAYEQYF. CDR3 nucleotide sequence: TGTGCCAGCAGTTACCCGGGACTAGCATACGAGCAGTACTTC.

V gene TRBV5-4 combines with J gene TRBJ1-5, with D possibly being TRBD1 (5 bases). There are 15 residues in the CDR3. Trimming took off 0 bases at V and 5 bases at J, with 12 bases between the two ends. The germline CDR1 and CDR2 sequences are SGHNT and YYREEE (reference sequence). CDR3 in DNA: TGTGCCAGCAGCTTGGGGTCAGGGTCGGATCAGCCCCAGCATTTT. This encodes CASSLGSGSDQPQHF.

This chain connects TRBV29-1 to TRBJ2-1; 11 bases align to TRBD2. This CDR3 region has 15 residues. CDR1 and CDR2 from the germline V gene are SQVTM and ANQGSEA. The J segment lost 4 bases and the V segment lost 5 bases, leaving 7 bases of the junction unmatched. The CDR3 DNA is TGCAGCGTTCCGCGGACTAGCGGGCATTACAATGAGCAGTTCTTC. The encoded protein is CSVPRTSGHYNEQFF.

The chain is built from TRBV9 and TRBJ1-5; D is uncertain. The CDR3 runs to 15 residues. Germline CDR1 SGDLS, CDR2 YYNGEE. With 0 bases removed from V and 2 bases from J, the gap between germline ends came to 9 bases. The CDR3 nucleotides are TGTGCCAGCAGCGTAGAGGGAGCCGGCAATCAGCCCCAGCATTTT. Amino acid sequence: CASSVEGAGNQPQHF.

The chain uses TRBV5-1 and TRBJ2-3; tentative D call: TRBD2 (6 bases). V lost 0 bases to trimming and J lost 3 bases, with 17 bases between them. The germline gives CDR1 SGHRS, CDR2 YFSETQ. The CDR3 length is 17 residues. CDR3 amino acids: CASSLARSGDETDTQYF. Here the CDR3 DNA reads TGCGCCAGCAGCTTGGCCCGGTCGGGAGATGAAACAGATACGCAGTATTTT. The full variable domain, with the rest looked up from reference TRBV5-1 and TRBJ2-3, is KAGVTQTPRYLIKTRGQQVTLSCSPISGHRSVSWYQQTPGQGLQFLFEYFSETQRNKGNFPGRFSGRQFSNSRSEMNVSTLELGDSALYLCASSLARSGDETDTQYFGPGTRLTVL.

This chain links TRBV4-1 with TRBJ2-7; TRBD1 is a possible D gene (6 bases). The CDR3 is made up of 16 amino acids. Germline V gene sequence: CDR1 MGHRA, CDR2 YSYEKL. V shed 5 bases and J shed 3 bases, with 20 bases lying between them. CDR3 in DNA: TGCGCCAGCAGCTCTCAAACCCCGACAGGATACTACGAGCAGTACTTC. Amino acids: CASSSQTPTGYYEQYF.

This clone was detected only a few times. The chain has TRBV7-8 and TRBJ2-5; tentatively, D is TRBD2 (6 bases). The germline gives CDR1 SGHVS, CDR2 FQNEAQ. There are 14 residues in the CDR3. V was pared by 0 bases and J by 3 bases, with 8 bases between. The CDR3 coding sequence is TGTGCCAGCAGCTTAGCGAGACTAGAAGAGACCCAGTACTTC. This encodes CASSLARLEETQYF.

This sequence joins TRBV6-6 and TRBJ1-1; TRBD1 is a possible D gene (5 bases). With 0 bases removed from V and 5 bases from J, the gap between germline ends came to 13 bases. Germline V gene sequence: CDR1 MNHNY, CDR2 SVGAGI (reference sequence). The CDR3 contains 15 residues. The DNA of the CDR3 is TGTGCCAGCAGTTACTCACAGGAAGATGGAACTGAAGCTTTCTTT. Encoded protein: CASSYSQEDGTEAFF.

The CDR3 loop reads CAWREPGTGQETQYF. In DNA form, the CDR3 reads TGTGCCTGGAGGGAACCGGGGACAGGGCAAGAGACCCAGTACTTC. The chain uses TRBV30 and TRBJ2-5; 9 bases match TRBD1. The CDR3 sequence is 15 residues long. Germline loops: CDR1 GTSNPN, CDR2 SVGIG (reference sequence). V trimming: 3 bases; J trimming: 2 bases; junction bases outside the gene matches: 7.

This clone was counted a few times. This chain joins TRBV6-5 and TRBJ2-3; 8 bases line up with TRBD2. This CDR3 is 15 amino acids long. J gave up 0 bases and V 2 bases, and 1 base lay outside the gene matches. Germline assignment: CDR1 MNHEY and CDR2 SVGAGI. CDR3 sequence: CASSYAGGSTDTQYF. The CDR3 DNA follows: TGTGCCAGCAGTTACGCGGGAGGTAGCACAGATACGCAGTATTTT.

This rearrangement joins TRBV10-3 to TRBJ1-2; 7 bases are shared with TRBD1. Germline CDR1 reads ENHRY; CDR2 reads SYGVKD. Trimming removed 10 bases from V and 8 bases from J; junction bases left unmatched: 16. This CDR3 is 14 amino acids long. This CDR3 is CASGQANGAGGYTF. CDR3 nucleotides: TGTGCCAGCGGACAGGCCAACGGGGCGGGCGGCTACACCTTC.

The J gene is TRBJ1-6, the V gene TRBV6-9, with a tentative D call TRBD1 (6 bases). The V end lost 9 bases, the J end lost 9 bases, and 15 bases lay between the germline ends. This CDR3 has 13 residues. The germline V gene encodes CDR1 MNHGY and CDR2 SVAAGI. The DNA for the CDR3 is TGTGCCAGTCTGGACAGACGGAGTTCACCCCTCCACTTT. It codes for CASLDRRSSPLHF.

The rearrangement uses TRBV7-9 and TRBJ2-7; D is unresolved. Germline V gene sequence: CDR1 SEHNR, CDR2 FQNEAQ (reference sequence). Trimming stripped 5 bases from V and 5 bases from J, with 10 bases between. The CDR3 covers 12 residues. The chain's CDR3 is CASSRRGDEQYF. The CDR3 DNA sequence: TGTGCCAGCAGCAGGCGCGGTGACGAGCAGTACTTC.

The chain combines TRBV2 with TRBJ1-1, with a possible D match to TRBD1 (5 bases). CDR3 length: 13 amino acids. Looked up from germline, CDR1 is SNHLY and CDR2 is FYNNEI. Trimming stripped 6 bases from V and 6 bases from J, with 14 bases between. The CDR3 reads CASRIQVGAEAFF. The DNA of the CDR3 is TGTGCCAGCAGGATACAGGTAGGGGCTGAAGCTTTCTTT.